The rows below give T cell receptor beta chains drawn from one sample of a study of early T cells in non-severe SARS-CoV-2 infection. TCRdb fed the 5' RACE reads into MiXCR, producing one record per CDR3 protein. The sample includes approximately 100,000 distinct CDR3 sequences, 16% of them seen just once. Sequencing was carried out using whole blood. These receptor sequences come from an adult who was a healthcare worker with PCR-confirmed SARS-CoV-2 infection or an uninfected control (not recorded which). Both conserved end residues are part of each CDR3. A D gene is named only where the DNA matches it firmly. The size entry is marked missing in some rows and otherwise reads once, few, many or a size class.

>TRBV10-2|few|TRBD1|TRBJ1-5|17
TGCGCCAGCAGTGACGGACAGGGGTTTTATAGCAATCAGCCCCAGCATTTT
CASSDGQGFYSNQPQHF
>TRBV11-2|few|NA|TRBJ2-2|14
TGTGCCAGCAGCTTCGAGGTTAACACCGGGGAGCTGTTTTTT
CASSFEVNTGELFF
>TRBV5-1|many|TRBD2|TRBJ2-7|13
TGCGCCAGCAGCCCTAGCGGCCAATACGAGCAGTACTTC
CASSPSGQYEQYF
>TRBV25-1|few|NA|TRBJ1-2|14
TGTGCCAGCAGTGAATCTTTCCAGGTGTATGGCTACACCTTC
CASSESFQVYGYTF
>TRBV5-1|NA|NA|TRBJ2-3|12
TGCGCCAGCAGCACACAAGGAGGGCTTTTCCATTTT
CASSTQGGLFHF
>TRBV27|NA|TRBD1|TRBJ1-6|18
TGTGCCAGCAGTCCTACCCATTCAGCCGGGACAGTTAATTCACCCCTCCACTTT
CASSPTHSAGTVNSPLHF
>TRBV20-1|NA|NA|TRBJ2-1|15
TGCAGTGCTCGGGGAGCGTTAAGCTCCTACAATGAGCAGTTCTTC
CSARGALSSYNEQFF
>TRBV9|few|TRBD1|TRBJ2-2|15
TGTGCCAGCAGCGCGGGACAGGGGTATTCCGGGGAGCTGTTTTTT
CASSAGQGYSGELFF
>TRBV6-2/TRBV6-3|few|NA|TRBJ2-1|16
TGTGCCAGCAGCACCCGCGCGGGGAACTCCTACAATGAGCAGTTCTTC
CASSTRAGNSYNEQFF
>TRBV27|few|NA|TRBJ2-2|14
TGTGCCAGCAGAGACCGATCCGACACCGGGGAGCTGTTTTTT
CASRDRSDTGELFF
>TRBV6-5|few|NA|TRBJ2-7|14
TGTGCCAGCAGTTACCCCGGGCGGGTCTACGAGCAGTACTTC
CASSYPGRVYEQYF
>TRBV27|few|NA|TRBJ1-1|13
TGTGCCAGCAGTTTCCAGACGAACACTGAAGCTTTCTTT
CASSFQTNTEAFF
>TRBV9|NA|NA|TRBJ2-2|17
TGTGCCAGCAGCGTAGCGTCAGTGGGAGCCCTGACCGGGGAGCTGTTTTTT
CASSVASVGALTGELFF
>TRBV4-2|NA|TRBD2|TRBJ2-7|15
TGTGCCAGCAGCCAAGTGGCGGGGGAAACCTACGAGCAGTACTTC
CASSQVAGETYEQYF
>TRBV12-5|few|NA|TRBJ1-5|17
TGTGCTAGTGGTCGATCCGCAGGGGAAAGGGGCAATCAGCCCCAGCATTTT
CASGRSAGERGNQPQHF
>TRBV20-1|NA|TRBD2|TRBJ2-7|13
TGCAGTCCGTGGGGGGAGGGTCCCTACGAGCAGTACTTC
CSPWGEGPYEQYF
>TRBV6-1|NA|NA|TRBJ2-6|14
TGTGCCAGCAGTGAACTCTCTGGGGCCAACGTCCTGACTTTC
CASSELSGANVLTF
>TRBV24-1|NA|TRBD1|TRBJ1-2|18
TGTGCCACCAGTGATTCCACGTCCGGGACAGGAGAACTCTATGGCTACACCTTC
CATSDSTSGTGELYGYTF
>TRBV7-2|many|TRBD1|TRBJ2-5|18
TGTGCCAGCAGCCGAGGGCACAGGGGGCAGCGTGTAAGGGACACCCAGTACTTC
CASSRGHRGQRVRDTQYF
>TRBV12-3/TRBV12-4|NA|NA|TRBJ2-3|12
TGTGCCAGCAGCTGGGATCGAGATACGCAGTATTTT
CASSWDRDTQYF
>TRBV10-3|few|NA|TRBJ2-7|11
TGTGCCATCAGCCGAAACTACGAGCAGTACTTC
CAISRNYEQYF
>TRBV3-1|NA|NA|TRBJ2-7|13
TGTGCCAGCAGCCAAACCGGACAGAACGAGCAGTACTTC
CASSQTGQNEQYF
>TRBV7-2|NA|TRBD2|TRBJ2-7|13
TGTGCCAGCAGCTTCCAGGGACTAGCCGAGCAGTACTTC
CASSFQGLAEQYF
>TRBV28|NA|NA|TRBJ2-1|15
TGTGCCAGCAGTTCCCCCGGGACGGGATACAATGAGCAGTTCTTC
CASSSPGTGYNEQFF
>TRBV7-8|few|NA|TRBJ2-1|15
TGTGCCAGCAGCTTCTCAGCGGATTCCTACAATGAGCAGTTCTTC
CASSFSADSYNEQFF
>TRBV28|many|NA|TRBJ1-2|12
TGTGCCAGCACAACGGGGACTCCGGGCTACACCTTC
CASTTGTPGYTF
>TRBV6-4|NA|NA|TRBJ1-1|16
TGTGCCAGCAGTGACCCCCGGGGCCCTCCACGAACTGAAGCTTTCTTT
CASSDPRGPPRTEAFF
>TRBV11-3|NA|TRBD2|TRBJ2-3|16
TGTGCCAGCAGCTCCTCGGTTAGCGGGAGGGTTGGTACGCAGTATTTT
CASSSSVSGRVGTQYF
>TRBV6-4|NA|TRBD2|TRBJ2-3|16
TGTGCCAGCAGTGACTCCGCGGGAGGAAGCACAGATACGCAGTATTTT
CASSDSAGGSTDTQYF
>TRBV10-1|few|TRBD1|TRBJ1-4|16
TGCGCCAGCAGTGACCCGCCCGGACAGGGGGGGGAAAAACTGTTTTTT
CASSDPPGQGGEKLFF
>TRBV19|NA|TRBD2|TRBJ2-7|16
TGTGCCAGTAGTATAAGAGGAGCGGGAGGTCCCTACGAGCAGTACTTC
CASSIRGAGGPYEQYF
>TRBV6-2/TRBV6-3|NA|TRBD1|TRBJ1-1|15
TGTGCCAGCAGTTACCCCGGGACAGGGGTTCGTGAAGCTTTCTTT
CASSYPGTGVREAFF
>TRBV7-9|NA|NA|TRBJ2-3|15
TGTGCCAGCAGCTTAGTGGCGGGGTTCACAGATACGCAGTATTTT
CASSLVAGFTDTQYF
>TRBV7-8|many|TRBD1|TRBJ1-1|15
TGTGCCAGCAGCTTAGGTGACAGGGTTCACACTGAAGCTTTCTTT
CASSLGDRVHTEAFF
>TRBV7-2|few|NA|TRBJ2-2|15
TGTGCCAGCAGCTTAACACTTATGAACACCGGGGAGCTGTTTTTT
CASSLTLMNTGELFF
>TRBV19|few|NA|TRBJ2-2|15
TGTGCCAGTAGGGGGATACGGCAGACCACCGGGGAGCTGTTTTTT
CASRGIRQTTGELFF
>TRBV10-2|once|TRBD1|TRBJ1-1|17
TGCGCCAGCGGGGGAGCCCAGACAGGGCGGGAAGACACTGAAGCTTTCTTT
CASGGAQTGREDTEAFF
>TRBV6-2/TRBV6-3|many|NA|TRBJ1-3|14
TGTGCCAGCACCAGGGACATCTCTGGAAACACCATATATTTT
CASTRDISGNTIYF
>TRBV11-2|few|NA|TRBJ2-7|14
TGTGCCAGCAGCTTTACTTGGGAACCCTCCGAGCAGTACTTC
CASSFTWEPSEQYF
>TRBV14|NA|NA|TRBJ2-5|13
TGTGCCAGCAGCCAACAACTAGGAGAGACCCAGTACTTC
CASSQQLGETQYF
>TRBV7-8|NA|TRBD2|TRBJ2-1|15
TGTGCCAGCAGCTACAGCGGGGGAAGCCCCAATGAGCAGTTCTTC
CASSYSGGSPNEQFF
>TRBV7-9|many|TRBD1|TRBJ2-5|14
TGTGCCAGCAGCGCTACAGGGGGCGGTGAGACCCAGTACTTC
CASSATGGGETQYF
>TRBV18|NA|NA|TRBJ2-7|12
TGTGCCAGCTCACAGGACAACTACGAGCAGTACTTC
CASSQDNYEQYF
>TRBV11-2|many|TRBD2|TRBJ2-1|15
TGTGCCAGCAGCTTATCGGGACTAGCGGGAGGAGAGCAGTTCTTC
CASSLSGLAGGEQFF
>TRBV9|many|NA|TRBJ2-7|13
TGTGCCAGCAGCGTGGACGGATCCTACGAGCAGTACTTC
CASSVDGSYEQYF
>TRBV7-2|NA|NA|TRBJ2-6|19
TGTGCCAGCAGCCGCACAGGGGGGGCTTCTCTCTCTGGGGCCAACGTCCTGACTTTC
CASSRTGGASLSGANVLTF
>TRBV6-1|NA|NA|TRBJ2-5|14
TGTGCCAGCAGGCCCCCAGGGCTCAAAGAGACCCAGTACTTC
CASRPPGLKETQYF
>TRBV7-2|many|NA|TRBJ1-6|15
TGTGCCAGCAGCTTAGATAGGGTTTATAATTCACCCCTCCACTTT
CASSLDRVYNSPLHF
>TRBV5-4|many|TRBD2|TRBJ2-7|18
TGTGCCAGCAGCCCTCAACCTAGCGGGGGGGCCCGCGGGCACGAGCAGTACTTC
CASSPQPSGGARGHEQYF
>TRBV13|few|TRBD2|TRBJ2-7|14
TGTGCCAGCAGTTGGGGAGGGGCGACCTACGAGCAGTACTTC
CASSWGGATYEQYF
>TRBV20-1|NA|NA|TRBJ2-7|14
TGCAGTGCTAGAGCCCCTGCGGACCAGGGCGAGCAGTACTTC
CSARAPADQGEQYF
>TRBV20-1|many|TRBD2|TRBJ2-5|14
TGCAGTGCTAGAGGGAGCGGGGAGCTTGAGACCCAGTACTTC
CSARGSGELETQYF
>TRBV11-2|few|NA|TRBJ1-2|15
TGTGCCAGCAGCTTAACGCCAGGCACGATCGGTGGCTACACCTTC
CASSLTPGTIGGYTF
>TRBV6-6|many|NA|TRBJ1-4|14
TGTGCCAGCAGCCGGACAGCGGCTAATGAAAAACTGTTTTTT
CASSRTAANEKLFF
>TRBV27|NA|TRBD2|TRBJ2-7|14
TGTGCCAGCAGTTTAGAGCGGGGGGCGGTCGAGCAGTACTTC
CASSLERGAVEQYF